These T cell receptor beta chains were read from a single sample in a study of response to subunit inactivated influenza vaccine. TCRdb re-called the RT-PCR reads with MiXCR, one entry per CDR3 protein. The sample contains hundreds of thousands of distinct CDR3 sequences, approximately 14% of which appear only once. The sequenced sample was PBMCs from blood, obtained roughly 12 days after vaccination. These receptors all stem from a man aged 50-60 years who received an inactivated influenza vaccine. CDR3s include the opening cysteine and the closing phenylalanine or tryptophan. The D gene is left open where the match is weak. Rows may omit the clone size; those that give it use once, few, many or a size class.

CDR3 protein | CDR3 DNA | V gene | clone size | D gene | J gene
CSVARDLTGELFF | TGCAGCGTCGCCCGGGATCTTACCGGGGAGCTGTTTTTT | TRBV29-1 | few | - | TRBJ2-2
CASSSARSGTGETQYF | TGTGCCAGCAGCTCCGCCCGTAGCGGGACCGGAGAGACCCAGTACTTC | TRBV7-2 | - | TRBD2 | TRBJ2-5
CSATGRGPVSPLHF | TGCAGTGCGACAGGACGAGGACCGGTTTCACCCCTCCACTTT | TRBV20-1 | - | - | TRBJ1-6
CASSLNRLAAYNEQFF | TGTGCCAGCAGCCTCAACCGACTAGCGGCCTACAATGAGCAGTTCTTC | TRBV7-8 | many | TRBD2 | TRBJ2-1
CASSHTGGTESHEQYF | TGCGCCAGCAGCCACACAGGGGGGACAGAAAGCCACGAGCAGTACTTC | TRBV4-1 | few | TRBD1 | TRBJ2-7
CSAMRTSVTGELFF | TGCAGTGCTATGAGGACTAGCGTAACCGGGGAGCTGTTTTTT | TRBV20-1 | - | TRBD2 | TRBJ2-2
CASSFQVLYEQYF | TGTGCCAGCAGTTTTCAGGTGCTCTACGAGCAGTACTTC | TRBV28 | - | - | TRBJ2-7
CAVLTSGSYNEQFF | TGTGCCGTCCTTACTAGCGGGAGTTACAATGAGCAGTTCTTC | TRBV10-3 | - | TRBD2 | TRBJ2-1
CATSSPGQPSLYGYTF | TGTGCCACCAGCTCCCCGGGACAGCCTTCTCTCTATGGCTACACCTTC | TRBV15 | few | TRBD1 | TRBJ1-2
CSASPTLVSGETQYF | TGCAGTGCTAGCCCTACTTTGGTTTCTGGGGAGACCCAGTACTTC | TRBV20-1 | few | - | TRBJ2-5
CASSLVTRSGGAEQFF | TGTGCCAGCAGCTTAGTTACCAGGTCGGGGGGCGCTGAGCAGTTCTTC | TRBV7-2 | few | - | TRBJ2-1
CASSSLTGRANVLTF | TGTGCCAGCAGCTCATTGACTGGACGGGCCAACGTCCTGACTTTC | TRBV7-9 | few | - | TRBJ2-6
CATSSRQGRDAEAFF | TGTGCCACCAGCAGTAGACAGGGTAGGGACGCTGAAGCTTTCTTT | TRBV15 | - | TRBD1 | TRBJ1-1
CATSDLGQLYF | TGTGCCACCAGTGATTTGGGCCAGCTGTACTTC | TRBV24-1 | - | - | TRBJ2-7
CASRRRGHGTYEQYF | TGTGCCAGCAGGCGACGGGGACACGGGACCTACGAGCAGTACTTC | TRBV28 | - | - | TRBJ2-7
CASSPQDRPYGYTF | TGTGCCAGCAGTCCTCAGGACAGACCATATGGCTACACCTTC | TRBV28 | - | - | TRBJ1-2
CSASIGHSNQPQHF | TGCAGTGCTAGTATAGGGCATAGCAATCAGCCCCAGCATTTT | TRBV20-1 | many | - | TRBJ1-5
CASSPTRGYYEQYF | TGTGCCAGCAGCCCAACTCGGGGGTACTACGAGCAGTACTTC | TRBV7-8 | - | - | TRBJ2-7
CASRGGQHYGYTF | TGTGCCAGCAGAGGGGGACAGCACTATGGCTACACCTTC | TRBV28 | - | TRBD1 | TRBJ1-2
CASSLGSGVSTGELFF | TGTGCCAGCAGTTTAGGGTCGGGTGTGAGCACCGGGGAGCTGTTTTTT | TRBV27 | few | - | TRBJ2-2
CASSSQVGDRGGGYTF | TGTGCCAGCAGTTCCCAAGTTGGGGACAGAGGAGGTGGCTACACCTTC | TRBV7-9 | many | TRBD1 | TRBJ1-2
CSASGSSETQYF | TGCAGTGCTAGCGGGAGTTCGGAGACCCAGTACTTC | TRBV20-1 | - | - | TRBJ2-5
CASSLPRTESLVSIYSYEQYF | TGTGCCAGCAGCTTACCCCGGACAGAGTCCCTGGTGAGCATCTACTCCTACGAGCAGTACTTC | TRBV11-1 | - | - | TRBJ2-7
CASSTATSGSYEQYF | TGTGCCAGCAGTACTGCCACTAGCGGGAGTTACGAGCAGTACTTC | TRBV12-3/TRBV12-4 | - | TRBD2 | TRBJ2-7
CASSPVGGAGAVYTQYF | TGTGCCAGCAGTCCCGTGGGAGGGGCGGGGGCCGTTTATACGCAGTATTTT | TRBV6-1 | - | - | TRBJ2-3
CASSLERYGYTF | TGCGCCAGCAGCTTGGAACGCTATGGCTACACCTTC | TRBV5-1 | - | - | TRBJ1-2
CASSYRAGELFF | TGTGCCAGCAGTTACAGGGCCGGGGAGCTGTTTTTT | TRBV7-6 | many | - | TRBJ2-2
CASSFLAVPYEQYF | TGTGCCAGCAGTTTCCTAGCGGTTCCCTACGAGCAGTACTTC | TRBV6-2/TRBV6-3 | few | TRBD2 | TRBJ2-7
CATTGRVYGYTF | TGTGCCACCACAGGTAGGGTCTATGGCTACACCTTC | TRBV24-1 | - | - | TRBJ1-2
CASSWAGVGQETQYF | TGTGCCAGCAGTTGGGCGGGGGTCGGGCAAGAGACCCAGTACTTC | TRBV6-5 | - | TRBD2 | TRBJ2-5
CSATRTSGSVADTQYF | TGCAGTGCTACTCGGACTAGCGGGAGTGTCGCAGATACGCAGTATTTT | TRBV20-1 | - | TRBD2 | TRBJ2-3
CASSKVQGDRRDRGWYEQYF | TGTGCCAGCAGCAAAGTCCAGGGGGATCGACGGGACAGGGGGTGGTACGAGCAGTACTTC | TRBV21-1 | few | - | TRBJ2-7
CASSSDLSGNTIYF | TGCGCCAGCAGCTCGGACCTCTCTGGAAACACCATATATTTT | TRBV5-1 | few | - | TRBJ1-3
CAIRTGVWNTEAFF | TGTGCCATCAGAACGGGGGTTTGGAACACTGAAGCTTTCTTT | TRBV10-3 | few | - | TRBJ1-1
CASSFLLLGEWGTDTQYF | TGTGCCAGCAGTTTCTTACTATTGGGGGAGTGGGGCACAGATACGCAGTATTTT | TRBV6-5 | - | - | TRBJ2-3
CASSLSGGGGPLSGDTQYF | TGTGCCAGCAGCTTGTCGGGTGGGGGGGGGCCTCTAAGTGGAGATACGCAGTATTTT | TRBV11-2 | - | - | TRBJ2-3
CASSETSGISGNEQFF | TGCGCCAGCAGTGAAACAAGCGGGATTTCTGGCAATGAGCAGTTCTTC | TRBV10-2 | - | TRBD2 | TRBJ2-1
CASSLEDSLSSYEQYF | TGTGCCAGCAGCTTAGAGGACAGTTTGAGCTCCTACGAGCAGTACTTC | TRBV7-6 | - | - | TRBJ2-7
CAISELYEQFF | TGTGCCATCAGTGAGTTATATGAGCAGTTCTTC | TRBV10-3 | many | - | TRBJ2-1
CASSSQGAANEKLFF | TGTGCCAGCAGCTCTCAGGGCGCAGCTAATGAAAAACTGTTTTTT | TRBV6-1 | few | - | TRBJ1-4
CASSKGVTSEKLFF | TGTGCCAGCAGTAAGGGGGTGACGAGCGAAAAACTGTTTTTT | TRBV28 | many | - | TRBJ1-4
CASSLPSRADTQYF | TGCGCCAGCAGCCTGCCCTCGCGGGCAGATACGCAGTATTTT | TRBV4-1 | - | - | TRBJ2-3
CASSLEWFWASFGETQYF | TGTGCCAGCAGCTTAGAGTGGTTCTGGGCTAGTTTTGGAGAGACCCAGTACTTC | TRBV11-1 | many | - | TRBJ2-5
CSARDQLEQYF | TGCAGTGCTAGAGATCAGCTCGAGCAGTACTTC | TRBV20-1 | few | - | TRBJ2-7
CASSQVERPGANVLTF | TGCGCCAGCAGCCAAGTAGAACGGCCTGGGGCCAACGTCCTGACTTTC | TRBV4-3 | - | - | TRBJ2-6